The 7 T cell receptor beta chains below were found in one sample sequenced in a study of blood T cells in healthy people across ages. With a J-beta primer mix and a sample-barcoded 5' primer, a second PCR ran about 7 to 11 cycles. One entry per CDR3 protein, called by TCRdb with MiXCR from the 5' RACE reads. This table has about 670,000 distinct CDR3 sequences, about 43% appearing once. The material sequenced was blood. The receptors stem from a man older than 75 in good health.

The genes are TRBV4-3 and TRBJ2-3, with 8 bases aligning to TRBD1. The CDR3 is 17 amino acids. Per germline, CDR1 LGHNA and CDR2 YSLEER. V was clipped by 2 bases and J by 4 bases; unmatched bases: 11. CDR3 protein: CASSQNPTRGPADTQYF. The CDR3 region has the DNA TGCGCCAGCAGCCAAAACCCCACCAGGGGGCCGGCAGATACGCAGTATTTT.

The chain recombines TRBV12-5 with TRBJ2-7; 7 bases line up with TRBD1. Germline V gene lookup returns CDR1 LGHNT and CDR2 FRNRAP. This CDR3 region has 15 residues. V was clipped by 7 bases and J by 5 bases; unmatched bases: 14. The CDR3 DNA follows: TGTGCTAGTGAGAGAGTGAGACAGGGAGTAAACGAGCAGTACTTC. It encodes CASERVRQGVNEQYF.

This clonotype occurred once. The chain joins TRBV20-1 to TRBJ1-1; no definite D call. The germline CDR1 and CDR2 sequences are DFQATT and SNEGSKA (reference sequence). CDR3 length: 14 amino acids. Trimming removed 8 bases at V and 1 base at J, with 17 bases between. Here the CDR3 DNA reads TGCAGTTGCAGGTTAGGGCCGACGAACACTGAAGCTTTCTTT. Residues: CSCRLGPTNTEAFF.

Details on this clonotype: The junction and the germline gene differ at one end; a read error may be behind it. The CDR3: CANSVGSGGRGLQETQYF. The CDR3 region has the DNA TGTGCCAACAGCGTTGGTTCTGGCGGGAGGGGGCTTCAAGAGACCCAGTACTTC. The chain recombines TRBV9 with TRBJ2-5; 9 nucleotides align to TRBD2. The germline CDR1 and CDR2 sequences are SGDLS and YYNGEE. The CDR3 has 18 residues. Full variable domain (rest looked up from reference TRBV9 and TRBJ2-5): DSGVTQTPKHLITATGQRVTLRCSPRSGDLSVYWYQQSLDQGLQFLIQYYNGEERAKGNILERFSAQQFPDLHSELNLSSLELGDSALYFCANSVGSGGRGLQETQYFGPGTRLLVL.

The chain links TRBV7-9 to TRBJ1-1, with D unclear. The length of the CDR3 is 14 residues. Looked up from germline, CDR1 is SEHNR and CDR2 is FQNEAQ (reference sequence). Trimming took off 5 bases at V and 3 bases at J, with 13 bases between the two ends. CDR3 region: CASSPRTGYTEAFF. CDR3 bases: TGTGCCAGCAGCCCCCGAACGGGTTACACTGAAGCTTTCTTT. The full variable domain, completed using reference TRBV7-9 and TRBJ1-1, is DTGVSQNPRHKITKRGQNVTFRCDPISEHNRLYWYRQTLGQGPEFLTYFQNEAQLEKSRLLSDRFSAERPKGSFSTLEIQRTEQGDSAMYLCASSPRTGYTEAFFGQGTRLTVV.

This clonotype turned up a few times. The rearrangement links TRBV18 to TRBJ2-7, with a possible D match to TRBD1 (5 bases). Looked up from germline, CDR1 is KGHSH and CDR2 is LQKENI. The V end lost 4 bases, the J end lost 5 bases, and 9 bases lay between the germline ends. The CDR3 runs to 12 residues. CDR3 bases: TGTGCCAGCTCACAAGGGGCCCACGAGCAGTACTTC. It yields the protein CASSQGAHEQYF.

This clonotype was detected ten times or more. The rearrangement uses TRBV12-3 or TRBV12-4 and TRBJ2-3; the D gene is possibly TRBD1 (6 bases). This CDR3 is 12 amino acids long. V lost 2 bases and J lost 7, with 7 bases in between. CDR3 sequence: CASSLTGYTQYF. CDR3 nucleotide sequence: TGTGCCAGCAGTTTAACAGGGTATACGCAGTATTTT.